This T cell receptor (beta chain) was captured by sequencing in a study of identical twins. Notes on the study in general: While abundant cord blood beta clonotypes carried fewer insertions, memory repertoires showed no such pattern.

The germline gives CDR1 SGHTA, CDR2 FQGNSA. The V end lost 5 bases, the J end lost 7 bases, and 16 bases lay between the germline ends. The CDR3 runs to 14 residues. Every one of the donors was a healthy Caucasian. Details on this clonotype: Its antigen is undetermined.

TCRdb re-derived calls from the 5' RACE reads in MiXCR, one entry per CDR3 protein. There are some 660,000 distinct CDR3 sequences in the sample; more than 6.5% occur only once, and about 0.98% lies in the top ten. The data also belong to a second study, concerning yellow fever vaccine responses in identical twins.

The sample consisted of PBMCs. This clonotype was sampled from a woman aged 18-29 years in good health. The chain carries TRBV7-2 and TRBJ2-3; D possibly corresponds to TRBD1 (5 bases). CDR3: CASSPTPRAHTQYF. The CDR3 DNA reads TGTGCCAGCAGCCCCACCCCCAGGGCACATACGCAGTATTTT.